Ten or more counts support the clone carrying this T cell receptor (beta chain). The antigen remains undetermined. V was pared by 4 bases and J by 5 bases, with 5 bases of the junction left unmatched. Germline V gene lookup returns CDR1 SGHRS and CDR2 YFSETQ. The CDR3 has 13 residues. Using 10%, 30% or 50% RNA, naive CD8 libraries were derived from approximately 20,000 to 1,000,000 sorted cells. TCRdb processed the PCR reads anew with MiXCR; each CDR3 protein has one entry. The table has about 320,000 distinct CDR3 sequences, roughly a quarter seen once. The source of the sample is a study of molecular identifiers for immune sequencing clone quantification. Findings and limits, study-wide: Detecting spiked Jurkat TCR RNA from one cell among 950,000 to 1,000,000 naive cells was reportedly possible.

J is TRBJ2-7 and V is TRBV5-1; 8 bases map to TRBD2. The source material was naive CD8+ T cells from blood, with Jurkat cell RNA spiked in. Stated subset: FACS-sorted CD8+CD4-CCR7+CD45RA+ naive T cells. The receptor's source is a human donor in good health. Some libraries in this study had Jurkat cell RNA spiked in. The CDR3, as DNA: TGCGCCAGCAGCCCGGGGGGGTGGCACGAGCAGTACTTC. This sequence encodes CASSPGGWHEQYF.